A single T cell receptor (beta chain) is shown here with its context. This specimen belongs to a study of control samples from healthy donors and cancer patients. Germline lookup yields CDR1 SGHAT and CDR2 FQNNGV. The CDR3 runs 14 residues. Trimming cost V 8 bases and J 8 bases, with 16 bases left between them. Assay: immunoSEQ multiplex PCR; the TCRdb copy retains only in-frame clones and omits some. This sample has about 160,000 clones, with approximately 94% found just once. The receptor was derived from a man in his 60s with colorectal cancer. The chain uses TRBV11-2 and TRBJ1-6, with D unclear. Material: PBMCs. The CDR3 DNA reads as TGTGCCAGCTCCTCGAGGTTTTGGGATTCACCCCTCCACTTT. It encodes CASSSRFWDSPLHF.